This T cell receptor (beta chain) was sequenced in a study of cytomegalovirus exposure and HLA in healthy donors. Study as a whole: Within an early data release were 80 million to 90 million unique TCRs drawn from HLA-typed donors.

V was pared by 5 bases and J by 0 bases, with 8 bases of the junction left unmatched. Germline CDR1 is LNHDA and CDR2 is SQIVND (reference sequence). The CDR3 length is 18 residues. The study ran its PCR with 60 Vbeta and 13 Jbeta primers. Profiling relied on immunoSEQ multiplex PCR, and the TCRdb table lists in-frame clones only, not all of them. The sample has around 190,000 clones, over 75% seen once. The TCR comes from a man aged 55 to 69 in good health and CMV-seronegative. The V gene is TRBV19, the J gene TRBJ2-6; 9 bases agree with TRBD1. The sequencing input was PBMCs. The CDR3 reads CASSWDREQFSGANVLTF. CDR3 DNA: TGTGCCAGTAGTTGGGACAGGGAACAATTCTCTGGGGCCAACGTCCTGACTTTC.